These T cell receptor beta chains were read from a single sample in a study of blood T cell repertoires in COVID-19. This table comes from immunoSEQ multiplex PCR, and its TCRdb copy is limited to in-frame clones, with some not included. The sample includes around 170,000 clones, roughly three quarters seen only once; the top ten take approximately 10%. The specimen was peripheral blood. Every receptor here comes from a woman aged 80 or older with COVID-19, enrolled during active disease. CDR3s include the opening cysteine and the closing phenylalanine or tryptophan. Fields, in order: J gene, V gene, CDR3 protein.

J: TRBJ2-1; V: TRBV4-2; CDR3: CASSQDWALYNEQFF
J: TRBJ2-7; V: TRBV10-3; CDR3: CAIAGTGGSYEQYF
J: TRBJ1-1; V: TRBV4-1; CDR3: CASSQDFFGVGYTEAFF
J: TRBJ2-5; V: TRBV5-4; CDR3: CASSLPGAAETQYF
J: TRBJ2-7; V: TRBV2; CDR3: CASRLTSGRAGEQYF
J: TRBJ2-7; V: TRBV11-3; CDR3: CASSPPATGVSEQYF
J: TRBJ1-5; V: TRBV4-2; CDR3: CASSQPEGGDNQPQHF
J: TRBJ1-1; V: TRBV11-3; CDR3: CASSLNEGSGTEAFF
J: TRBJ1-5; V: TRBV3-1/TRBV3-2; CDR3: CASSRRDTDGPQHF
J: TRBJ1-1; V: TRBV11-2; CDR3: CASSFFMNTEAFF
J: TRBJ1-1; V: TRBV29-1; CDR3: CSGTSAGWPEAFF
J: TRBJ2-5; V: TRBV29-1; CDR3: CSVVNSGGSQETQYF
J: TRBJ1-1; V: TRBV6-1; CDR3: CASSDIGQYTEAFF
J: TRBJ2-1; V: TRBV7-9; CDR3: CASKSGGRNEQFF
J: TRBJ1-2; V: TRBV30; CDR3: CAGETVNYGYTF
J: TRBJ2-4; V: TRBV6-5; CDR3: CASRVLAGAKNIQYF
J: TRBJ2-1; V: TRBV3-1/TRBV3-2; CDR3: CAKLRLGPYNEQFF
J: TRBJ1-5; V: TRBV19; CDR3: CASSALPGGRQPQHF
J: TRBJ1-2; V: TRBV5-6; CDR3: CASSPGNNYGYTF
J: TRBJ2-3; V: TRBV6-2/TRBV6-3; CDR3: CASSRDRGRTDTQYF
J: TRBJ2-1; V: TRBV5-1; CDR3: CASKWGVNEQFF
J: TRBJ2-7; V: TRBV5-1; CDR3: CASSARAGGPGEQYF
J: TRBJ2-1; V: TRBV15; CDR3: CATSRVRGAYNEQFF
J: TRBJ2-1; V: TRBV2; CDR3: CASTLANEQFF
J: TRBJ2-5; V: TRBV2; CDR3: CAADSRDYQETQYF
J: TRBJ1-2; V: TRBV19; CDR3: CASSQTVFYGYTF
J: TRBJ2-7; V: TRBV2; CDR3: CASSATPTKYEQYF
J: TRBJ1-2; V: TRBV7-6; CDR3: CASSLEGTPSNYGYTF
J: TRBJ1-2; V: TRBV7-9; CDR3: CASSGTGLGYTF
J: TRBJ1-2; V: TRBV5-1; CDR3: CASSPGTGANYGYTF
J: TRBJ2-1; V: TRBV7-6; CDR3: CASSPMGGFSGRGMNEQFF